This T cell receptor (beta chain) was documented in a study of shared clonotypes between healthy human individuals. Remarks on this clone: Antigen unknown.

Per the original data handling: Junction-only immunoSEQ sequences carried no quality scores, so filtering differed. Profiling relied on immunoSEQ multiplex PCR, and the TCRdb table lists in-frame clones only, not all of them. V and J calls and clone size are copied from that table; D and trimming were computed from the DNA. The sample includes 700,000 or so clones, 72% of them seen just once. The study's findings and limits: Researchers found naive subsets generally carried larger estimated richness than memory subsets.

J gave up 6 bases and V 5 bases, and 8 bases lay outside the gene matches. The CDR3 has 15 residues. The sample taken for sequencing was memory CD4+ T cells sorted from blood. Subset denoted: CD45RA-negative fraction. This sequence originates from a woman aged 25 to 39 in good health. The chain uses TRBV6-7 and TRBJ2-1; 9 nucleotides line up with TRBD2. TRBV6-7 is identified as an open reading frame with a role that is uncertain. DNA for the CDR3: TGTGCCAGCAGTGGGTCTAGCGGGAAATGCAATGAGCAGTTCTTC. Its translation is CASSGSSGKCNEQFF.